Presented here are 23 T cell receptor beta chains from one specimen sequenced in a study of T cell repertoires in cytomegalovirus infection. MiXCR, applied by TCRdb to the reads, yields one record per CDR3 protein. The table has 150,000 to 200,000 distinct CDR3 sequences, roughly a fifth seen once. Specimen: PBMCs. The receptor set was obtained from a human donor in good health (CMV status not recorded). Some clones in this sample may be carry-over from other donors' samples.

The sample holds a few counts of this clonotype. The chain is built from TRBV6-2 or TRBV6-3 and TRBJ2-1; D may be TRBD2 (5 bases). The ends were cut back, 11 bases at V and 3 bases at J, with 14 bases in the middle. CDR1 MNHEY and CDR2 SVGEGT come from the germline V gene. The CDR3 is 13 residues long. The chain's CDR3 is CAAGNSVYNEQFF. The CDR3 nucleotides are TGTGCCGCCGGGAACTCAGTCTACAATGAGCAGTTCTTC.

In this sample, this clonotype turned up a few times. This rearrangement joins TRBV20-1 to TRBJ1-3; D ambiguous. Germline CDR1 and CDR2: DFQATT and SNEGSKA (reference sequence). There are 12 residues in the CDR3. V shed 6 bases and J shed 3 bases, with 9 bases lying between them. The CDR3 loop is CSAAKNGNTIYF. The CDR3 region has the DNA TGCAGTGCCGCCAAGAATGGAAACACCATATATTTT.

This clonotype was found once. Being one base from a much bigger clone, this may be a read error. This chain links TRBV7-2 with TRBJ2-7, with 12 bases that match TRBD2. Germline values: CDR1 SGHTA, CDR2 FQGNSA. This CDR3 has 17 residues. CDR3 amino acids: CASSLAGTSGSPYDQYF. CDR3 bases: TGTGCCAGCAGCTTAGCAGGGACTAGCGGGTCCCCCTACGATCAGTACTTC.

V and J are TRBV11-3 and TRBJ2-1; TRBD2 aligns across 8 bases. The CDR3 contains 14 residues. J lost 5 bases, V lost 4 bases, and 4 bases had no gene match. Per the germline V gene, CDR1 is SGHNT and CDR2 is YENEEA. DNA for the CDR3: TGTGCCAGCAGCTCGACTAGCGTCAACAATGAGCAGTTCTTC. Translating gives CASSSTSVNNEQFF. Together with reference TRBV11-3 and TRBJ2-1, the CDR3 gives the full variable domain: EAGVVQSPRYKIIEKKQPVAFWCNPISGHNTLYWYLQNLGQGPELLIRYENEEAVDDSQLPKDRFSAERLKGVDSTLKIQPAELGDSAVYLCASSSTSVNNEQFFGPGTRLTVL.

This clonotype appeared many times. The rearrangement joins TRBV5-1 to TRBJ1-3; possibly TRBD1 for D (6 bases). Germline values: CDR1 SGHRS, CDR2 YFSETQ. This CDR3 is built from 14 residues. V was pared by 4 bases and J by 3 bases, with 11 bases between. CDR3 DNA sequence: TGCGCCAGCAGCAACCACAGGGATGGAAACACCATATATTTT. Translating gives CASSNHRDGNTIYF. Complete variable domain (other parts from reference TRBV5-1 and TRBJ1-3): KAGVTQTPRYLIKTRGQQVTLSCSPISGHRSVSWYQQTPGQGLQFLFEYFSETQRNKGNFPGRFSGRQFSNSRSEMNVSTLELGDSALYLCASSNHRDGNTIYFGEGSWLTVV.

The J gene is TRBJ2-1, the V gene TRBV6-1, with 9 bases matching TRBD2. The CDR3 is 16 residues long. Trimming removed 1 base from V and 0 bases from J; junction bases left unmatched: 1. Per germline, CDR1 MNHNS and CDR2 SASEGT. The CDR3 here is CASSEVSGSSYNEQFF. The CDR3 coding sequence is TGTGCCAGCAGTGAAGTTAGCGGGAGCTCCTACAATGAGCAGTTCTTC.

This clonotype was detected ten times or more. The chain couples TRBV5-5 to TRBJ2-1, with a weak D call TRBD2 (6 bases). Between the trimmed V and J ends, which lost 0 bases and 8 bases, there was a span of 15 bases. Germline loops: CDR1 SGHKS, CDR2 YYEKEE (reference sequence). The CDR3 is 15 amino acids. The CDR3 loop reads CASSLGSSEVDEQFF. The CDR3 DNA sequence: TGTGCCAGCAGCTTGGGTTCTAGCGAGGTGGATGAGCAGTTCTTC. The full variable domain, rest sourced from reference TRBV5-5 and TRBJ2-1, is DAGVTQSPTHLIKTRGQQVTLRCSPISGHKSVSWYQQVLGQGPQFIFQYYEKEERGRGNFPDRFSARQFPNYSSELNVNALLLGDSALYLCASSLGSSEVDEQFFGPGTRLTVL.

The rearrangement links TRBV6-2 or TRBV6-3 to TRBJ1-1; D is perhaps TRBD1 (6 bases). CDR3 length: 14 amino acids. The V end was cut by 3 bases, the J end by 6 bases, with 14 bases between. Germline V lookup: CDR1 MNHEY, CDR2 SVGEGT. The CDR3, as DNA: TGTGCCAGCAGTTATCACAGGGACCGGGCTGAAGCTTTCTTT. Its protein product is CASSYHRDRAEAFF.

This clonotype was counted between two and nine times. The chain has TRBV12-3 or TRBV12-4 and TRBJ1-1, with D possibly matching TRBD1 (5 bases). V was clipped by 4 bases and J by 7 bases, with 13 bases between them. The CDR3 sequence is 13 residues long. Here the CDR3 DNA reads TGTGCCAGCAGTTGGGGACTTTACCGTGAAGCTTTCTTT. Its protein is CASSWGLYREAFF.

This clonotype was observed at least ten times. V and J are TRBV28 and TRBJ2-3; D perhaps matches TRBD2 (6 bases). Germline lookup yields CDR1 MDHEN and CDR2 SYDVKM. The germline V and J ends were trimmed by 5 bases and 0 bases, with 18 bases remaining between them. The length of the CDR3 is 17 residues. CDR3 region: CASSTPASGSSTDTQYF. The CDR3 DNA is TGTGCCAGCAGTACCCCCGCCAGCGGGTCTAGCACAGATACGCAGTATTTT. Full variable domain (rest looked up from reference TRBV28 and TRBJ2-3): DVKVTQSSRYLVKRTGEKVFLECVQDMDHENMFWYRQDPGLGLRLIYFSYDVKMKEKGDIPEGYSVSREKKERFSLILESASTNQTSMYLCASSTPASGSSTDTQYFGPGTRLTVL.

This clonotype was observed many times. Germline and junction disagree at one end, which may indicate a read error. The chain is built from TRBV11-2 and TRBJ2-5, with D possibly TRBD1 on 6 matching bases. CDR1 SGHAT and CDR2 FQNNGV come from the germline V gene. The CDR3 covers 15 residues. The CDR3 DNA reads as TGTGCCAGCAGCGTAGAGCAGGGGCGTTATGAGACCCAGTACTTC. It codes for CASSVEQGRYETQYF.

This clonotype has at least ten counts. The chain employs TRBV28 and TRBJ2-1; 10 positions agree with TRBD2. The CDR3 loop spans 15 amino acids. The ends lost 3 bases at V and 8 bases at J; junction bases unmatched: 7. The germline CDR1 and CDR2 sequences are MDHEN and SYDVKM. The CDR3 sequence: CASSLGLAFGDEQFF. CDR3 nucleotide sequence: TGTGCCAGCAGTTTGGGACTAGCGTTTGGGGATGAGCAGTTCTTC. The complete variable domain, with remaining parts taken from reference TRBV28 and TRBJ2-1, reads DVKVTQSSRYLVKRTGEKVFLECVQDMDHENMFWYRQDPGLGLRLIYFSYDVKMKEKGDIPEGYSVSREKKERFSLILESASTNQTSMYLCASSLGLAFGDEQFFGPGTRLTVL.

The CDR3 spells CASSPRQVNTEAFF. CDR3 nucleotide sequence: TGTGCCAGCAGCCCCCGACAGGTGAACACTGAAGCTTTCTTT. This chain links TRBV7-9 with TRBJ1-1; D is possibly TRBD1 (6 bases). V gave up 5 bases and J gave up 0 bases, with 10 bases separating them. Germline CDR1 and CDR2: SEHNR and FQNEAQ (reference sequence). The CDR3 extends over 14 amino acids.

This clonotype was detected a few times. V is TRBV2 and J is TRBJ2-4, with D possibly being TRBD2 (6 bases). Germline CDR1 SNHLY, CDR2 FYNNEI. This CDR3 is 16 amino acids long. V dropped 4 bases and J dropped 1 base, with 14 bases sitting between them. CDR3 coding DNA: TGTGCCAGCAGTGGCACGGGGGATGGGGCCAAAAACATTCAGTACTTC. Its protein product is CASSGTGDGAKNIQYF.

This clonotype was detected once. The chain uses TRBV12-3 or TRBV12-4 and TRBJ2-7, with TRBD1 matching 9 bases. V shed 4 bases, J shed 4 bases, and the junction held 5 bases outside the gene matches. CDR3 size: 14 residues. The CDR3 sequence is CASSSTGGHYEQYF. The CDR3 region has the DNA TGTGCCAGCAGTTCGACAGGGGGTCATTACGAGCAGTACTTC.

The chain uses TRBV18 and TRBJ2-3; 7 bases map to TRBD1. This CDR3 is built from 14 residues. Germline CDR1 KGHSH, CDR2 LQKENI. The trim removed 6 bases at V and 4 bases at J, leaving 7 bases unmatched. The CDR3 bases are TGTGCCAGCTCCCCCGACAGGGTATCAGATACGCAGTATTTT. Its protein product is CASSPDRVSDTQYF. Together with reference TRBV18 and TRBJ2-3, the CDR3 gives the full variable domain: NAGVMQNPRHLVRRRGQEARLRCSPMKGHSHVYWYRQLPEEGLKFMVYLQKENIIDESGMPKERFSAEFPKEGPSILRIQQVVRGDSAAYFCASSPDRVSDTQYFGPGTRLTVL.

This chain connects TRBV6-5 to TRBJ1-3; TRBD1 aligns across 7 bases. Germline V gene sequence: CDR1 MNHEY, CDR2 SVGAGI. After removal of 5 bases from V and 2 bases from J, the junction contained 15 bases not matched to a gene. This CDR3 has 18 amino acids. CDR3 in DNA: TGTGCCAGCAGTGCATCTTCGGGAACGACAGGGACTGGAAACACCATATATTTT. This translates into CASSASSGTTGTGNTIYF.

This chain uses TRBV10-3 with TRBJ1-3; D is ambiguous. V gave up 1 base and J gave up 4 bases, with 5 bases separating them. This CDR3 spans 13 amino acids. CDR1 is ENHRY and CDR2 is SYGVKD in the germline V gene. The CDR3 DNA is TGTGCCATCAGTGAGTTTCAAGGAAACACCATATATTTT. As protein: CAISEFQGNTIYF.

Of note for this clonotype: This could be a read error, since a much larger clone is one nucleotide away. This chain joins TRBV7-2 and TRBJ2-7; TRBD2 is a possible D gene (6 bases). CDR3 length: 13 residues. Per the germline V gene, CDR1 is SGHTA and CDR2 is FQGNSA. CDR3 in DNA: TGTGCCAGCAGCTCTGGACTAACCTACGAGCAGCACTTC. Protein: CASSSGLTYEQHF.

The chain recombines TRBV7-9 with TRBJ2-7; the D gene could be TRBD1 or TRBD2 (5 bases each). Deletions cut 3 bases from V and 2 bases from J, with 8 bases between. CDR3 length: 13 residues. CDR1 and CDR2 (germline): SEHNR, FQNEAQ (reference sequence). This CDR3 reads CASSFRGPYEQYF. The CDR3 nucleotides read TGTGCCAGCAGCTTCCGGGGCCCCTACGAGCAGTACTTC.

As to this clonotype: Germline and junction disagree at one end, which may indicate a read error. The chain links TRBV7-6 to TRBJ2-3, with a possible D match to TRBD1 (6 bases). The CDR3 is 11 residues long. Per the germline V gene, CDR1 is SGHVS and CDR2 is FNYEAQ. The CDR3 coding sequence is TGTGCCAGCAGCCCTGACAGGAGCCCGGATTTT. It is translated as CASSPDRSPDF.

This CDR3 is CSARNPQSGHTEAFF. The DNA of the CDR3 is TGCAGTGCTAGAAATCCGCAGTCCGGTCATACTGAAGCTTTCTTT. This sequence joins TRBV20-1 and TRBJ1-1; D is uncertain. Looked up from germline, CDR1 is DFQATT and CDR2 is SNEGSKA (reference sequence). The V end lost 2 bases, the J end lost 5 bases, and 18 bases lay between the germline ends. The CDR3 has 15 amino acids.

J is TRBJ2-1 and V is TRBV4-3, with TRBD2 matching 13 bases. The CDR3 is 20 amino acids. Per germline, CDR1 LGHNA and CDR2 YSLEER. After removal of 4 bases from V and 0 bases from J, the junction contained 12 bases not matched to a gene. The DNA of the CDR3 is TGCGCCAGCAGCCCCTCAGGTGGACTAGCGGGGGCCAGCTCCTACAATGAGCAGTTCTTC. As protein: CASSPSGGLAGASSYNEQFF.